Detailed here is one T cell receptor (beta chain). Antigen: not known. V gave up 0 bases and J gave up 8 bases; unmatched junction bases: 11. Germline CDR1 reads LGHNA; CDR2 reads YSLEER. This CDR3 is 17 amino acids long. These data are taken from a study of T cell repertoires in cytomegalovirus infection. Whole-study results and caveats: What dominated the ex vivo response were HLA-C-restricted CMV-specific TCR beta clonotypes.

TCRdb re-called the reads with MiXCR, one entry per CDR3 protein. The sample yields approximately 730,000 distinct CDR3 sequences, around 31% seen once. The sequences come from cultured PBMCs, collected from culture after CMV antigen stimulation. The source of this sequence is a human donor in good health (CMV status not recorded). Some clones in this sample may be carry-over from other donors' samples. The chain joins TRBV4-3 to TRBJ2-1, with TRBD2 matching over 9 bases. Here the CDR3 reads CASSQDEAGGLRYEQFF. In nucleotides, the CDR3 is TGCGCCAGCAGCCAAGATGAGGCGGGAGGGCTTAGATATGAGCAGTTCTTC.